What follows describes a single T cell receptor (beta chain). Other nucleotide sequences in the sample specify the same CDR3. Recruited during active infection, patients (from Seattle) were subsequently followed longitudinally. The data derive from a study of blood T cell repertoires in COVID-19. The germline CDR1 and CDR2 sequences are LGHDT and YNNKEL (reference sequence). Between the trimmed V and J ends, which lost 1 base and 4 bases, there was a span of 2 bases. CDR3 length: 11 residues. Original analysis: Reference gene primer amplification gave nucleated cell count estimates. Method: immunoSEQ multiplex PCR; TCRdb's copy keeps in-frame clones and lacks some. V and J calls plus clone size are reproduced from that table; the DNA served to infer D and trimming. The sample consists of hundreds of thousands of clones, around 86% of them appearing once.

This clonotype originated in a woman aged 50 to 60 with COVID-19, enrolled during active disease. J is TRBJ2-7 and V is TRBV3-1 (or the pseudogene TRBV3-2); the D is unclear. The material sequenced was peripheral blood. In DNA form, the CDR3 reads TGTGCCAGCAGCCAAGCGTACGAGCAGTACTTC. This sequence encodes CASSQAYEQYF.